A selection of T cell receptor beta chains follows, all from one sample in a study of blood T cell repertoires in COVID-19. TCRdb keeps only in-frame clones here, not all; method: immunoSEQ multiplex PCR. Of about 150,000 clones listed, 75% to 90% are singletons. Sequences were obtained from peripheral blood. The receptors come from a man older than 75 with acute or convalescent COVID-19. CDR3s include the opening cysteine and the closing phenylalanine or tryptophan. The D gene is left open where the match is weak. Only part of the rows carry a size: once, few, many, or a class if the clone is expanded.

D gene: NA; V gene: TRBV30; clone size: NA; J gene: TRBJ1-1; CDR3 protein: CAWSVIGAPNTEAFF; CDR3 DNA: TGTGCCTGGAGTGTGATAGGGGCCCCCAACACTGAAGCTTTCTTT
D gene: NA; V gene: TRBV28; clone size: NA; J gene: TRBJ2-5; CDR3 protein: CASSLRDFIQETQYF; CDR3 DNA: TGTGCCAGCAGTTTGAGGGACTTTATCCAAGAGACCCAGTACTTC
D gene: TRBD2; V gene: TRBV7-8; clone size: NA; J gene: TRBJ2-1; CDR3 protein: CASSPYGLADLF; CDR3 DNA: TGTGCCAGCAGCCCTTACGGACTAGCCGATCTCTTC
D gene: NA; V gene: TRBV23-1; clone size: few; J gene: TRBJ2-1; CDR3 protein: CASSQRLPAEGNEQFF; CDR3 DNA: TGCGCCAGCAGTCAAAGGCTGCCCGCCGAGGGCAATGAGCAGTTCTTC
D gene: TRBD1; V gene: TRBV9; clone size: NA; J gene: TRBJ1-2; CDR3 protein: CASSVVGTGGGDGYTF; CDR3 DNA: TGTGCCAGCAGCGTAGTAGGGACAGGGGGCGGGGATGGCTACACCTTC
D gene: NA; V gene: TRBV5-1; clone size: NA; J gene: TRBJ2-1; CDR3 protein: CASSKQGNEQFF; CDR3 DNA: TGCGCCAGCAGTAAGCAGGGGAATGAGCAGTTCTTC
D gene: TRBD2; V gene: TRBV6-6; clone size: once; J gene: TRBJ2-1; CDR3 protein: CASSWRSGRDNEQFF; CDR3 DNA: TGTGCCAGCAGTTGGCGTAGCGGGAGGGACAATGAGCAGTTCTTC
D gene: NA; V gene: TRBV6-2/TRBV6-3; clone size: NA; J gene: TRBJ1-5; CDR3 protein: CASSDRSSNQPQHF; CDR3 DNA: TGTGCCAGCAGTGACAGGTCGAGCAATCAGCCCCAGCATTTT
D gene: NA; V gene: TRBV5-6; clone size: NA; J gene: TRBJ1-2; CDR3 protein: CASTYARGHGYTF; CDR3 DNA: TGTGCCAGCACCTACGCCAGGGGCCATGGCTACACCTTC
D gene: NA; V gene: TRBV9; clone size: NA; J gene: TRBJ1-6; CDR3 protein: CASSVASSYNSPLHF; CDR3 DNA: TGTGCCAGCAGCGTAGCGAGCTCCTATAATTCACCCCTCCACTTT
D gene: TRBD2; V gene: TRBV7-2; clone size: NA; J gene: TRBJ2-7; CDR3 protein: CASKASGGPEHEQYF; CDR3 DNA: TGTGCCAGCAAGGCTAGCGGGGGTCCCGAGCACGAGCAGTACTTC
D gene: NA; V gene: TRBV2; clone size: NA; J gene: TRBJ2-5; CDR3 protein: CASSAQKGETQYF; CDR3 DNA: TGTGCCAGCAGTGCGCAGAAGGGGGAGACCCAGTACTTC
D gene: TRBD1; V gene: TRBV2; clone size: NA; J gene: TRBJ1-4; CDR3 protein: CASSQYGTDEKLFF; CDR3 DNA: TGTGCCAGCAGTCAATATGGGACAGATGAAAAACTGTTTTTT
D gene: TRBD1; V gene: TRBV28; clone size: NA; J gene: TRBJ1-1; CDR3 protein: CASRRQGAGTEAFF; CDR3 DNA: TGTGCCAGCAGAAGACAGGGGGCGGGGACTGAAGCTTTCTTT
D gene: NA; V gene: TRBV5-1; clone size: NA; J gene: TRBJ2-5; CDR3 protein: CATSLQGIQETQYF; CDR3 DNA: TGCGCCACGTCGCTCCAGGGGATCCAAGAGACCCAGTACTTC
D gene: TRBD1; V gene: TRBV24-1; clone size: many; J gene: TRBJ1-1; CDR3 protein: CATRGQTNTEAFF; CDR3 DNA: TGTGCCACCAGGGGACAGACTAACACTGAAGCTTTCTTT
D gene: NA; V gene: TRBV3-1/TRBV3-2; clone size: few; J gene: TRBJ2-7; CDR3 protein: CASSQGSGRSYEQYF; CDR3 DNA: TGTGCCAGCAGCCAAGGGAGCGGGCGCTCCTACGAGCAGTACTTC
D gene: NA; V gene: TRBV3-1/TRBV3-2; clone size: NA; J gene: TRBJ2-5; CDR3 protein: CASSQVLTSTETQYF; CDR3 DNA: TGTGCCAGCAGCCAGGTGCTTACTAGTACAGAGACCCAGTACTTC
D gene: NA; V gene: TRBV7-3; clone size: NA; J gene: TRBJ2-2; CDR3 protein: CASSPTVPGELFF; CDR3 DNA: TGTGCCAGCAGCCCGACAGTTCCCGGGGAGCTGTTTTTT
D gene: TRBD2; V gene: TRBV6-5; clone size: NA; J gene: TRBJ2-5; CDR3 protein: CASSPGGHQETQYF; CDR3 DNA: TGTGCCAGCAGTCCGGGAGGTCACCAAGAGACCCAGTACTTC
D gene: TRBD1; V gene: TRBV25-1; clone size: few; J gene: TRBJ2-7; CDR3 protein: CASSDRVAIYEQYF; CDR3 DNA: TGTGCCAGCAGCGACAGGGTGGCGATCTACGAGCAGTACTTC
D gene: NA; V gene: TRBV28; clone size: NA; J gene: TRBJ1-1; CDR3 protein: CASSLRVEAFF; CDR3 DNA: TGTGCCAGCAGTTTACGGGTTGAAGCTTTCTTT
D gene: TRBD2; V gene: TRBV11-3; clone size: NA; J gene: TRBJ2-1; CDR3 protein: CASSPGTSFINEQFF; CDR3 DNA: TGTGCCAGCAGCCCGGGGACTAGTTTTATCAATGAGCAGTTCTTC
D gene: TRBD1; V gene: TRBV7-6; clone size: few; J gene: TRBJ2-2; CDR3 protein: CASSLGTGSTGELFF; CDR3 DNA: TGTGCCAGCAGCTTAGGGACAGGGTCTACCGGGGAGCTGTTTTTT
D gene: TRBD2; V gene: TRBV6-5; clone size: once; J gene: TRBJ2-5; CDR3 protein: CASSGLAARETQYF; CDR3 DNA: TGTGCCAGCAGCGGACTAGCGGCAAGAGAGACCCAGTACTTC
D gene: TRBD2; V gene: TRBV19; clone size: NA; J gene: TRBJ2-7; CDR3 protein: CASSLWTSGVSYEQYF; CDR3 DNA: TGTGCCAGTAGTCTCTGGACTAGCGGGGTGTCCTACGAGCAGTACTTC
D gene: NA; V gene: TRBV11-2; clone size: NA; J gene: TRBJ1-2; CDR3 protein: CASSLVQGWNYGYTF; CDR3 DNA: TGTGCCAGCAGCTTAGTGCAGGGGTGGAACTATGGCTACACCTTC
D gene: TRBD2; V gene: TRBV7-2; clone size: NA; J gene: TRBJ2-3; CDR3 protein: CASSYGIAGGLGDTQYF; CDR3 DNA: TGTGCCAGCAGCTACGGAATAGCGGGGGGATTGGGGGATACGCAGTATTTT
D gene: NA; V gene: TRBV2; clone size: NA; J gene: TRBJ1-1; CDR3 protein: CASSDEGVSTEAFF; CDR3 DNA: TGTGCCAGCAGTGATGAGGGGGTAAGCACTGAAGCTTTCTTT
D gene: NA; V gene: TRBV5-5; clone size: NA; J gene: TRBJ2-5; CDR3 protein: CASSLGRVAETQYF; CDR3 DNA: TGTGCCAGCAGCTTGGGCAGGGTGGCAGAGACCCAGTACTTC
D gene: NA; V gene: TRBV25-1; clone size: NA; J gene: TRBJ2-7; CDR3 protein: CASSDVSEGAYEQYF; CDR3 DNA: TGTGCCAGCAGTGATGTGTCCGAGGGGGCCTACGAGCAGTACTTC
D gene: NA; V gene: TRBV5-1; clone size: once; J gene: TRBJ1-4; CDR3 protein: CASSRGGDEKLFF; CDR3 DNA: TGCGCCAGCAGCCGCGGGGGGGATGAAAAACTGTTTTTT
D gene: NA; V gene: TRBV20-1; clone size: NA; J gene: TRBJ2-5; CDR3 protein: CSARHSETQYF; CDR3 DNA: TGCAGTGCTAGACACTCCGAGACCCAGTACTTC
D gene: TRBD2; V gene: TRBV10-3; clone size: NA; J gene: TRBJ2-1; CDR3 protein: CAISGTSGGSNEQFF; CDR3 DNA: TGTGCCATCAGTGGGACTAGCGGGGGTTCCAATGAGCAGTTCTTC
D gene: TRBD1; V gene: TRBV6-5; clone size: NA; J gene: TRBJ1-2; CDR3 protein: CASSYSGDRYGYTF; CDR3 DNA: TGTGCCAGCAGTTACTCAGGGGACAGATATGGCTACACCTTC
D gene: TRBD1; V gene: TRBV3-1/TRBV3-2; clone size: once; J gene: TRBJ2-2; CDR3 protein: CASSLTRTGPGELFF; CDR3 DNA: TGTGCCAGCAGCCTGACTAGGACAGGGCCCGGGGAGCTGTTTTTT
D gene: NA; V gene: TRBV7-2; clone size: NA; J gene: TRBJ1-1; CDR3 protein: CASSFSGGRTEAFF; CDR3 DNA: TGTGCCAGCAGCTTCTCCGGGGGACGGACTGAAGCTTTCTTT
D gene: NA; V gene: TRBV7-2; clone size: NA; J gene: TRBJ2-7; CDR3 protein: CASSLVREREQYF; CDR3 DNA: TGTGCCAGCAGCTTAGTCCGGGAGCGCGAGCAGTACTTC
D gene: NA; V gene: TRBV28; clone size: NA; J gene: TRBJ1-2; CDR3 protein: CASGTANYGYTF; CDR3 DNA: TGTGCCAGCGGAACAGCCAACTATGGCTACACCTTC
D gene: TRBD2; V gene: TRBV6-5; clone size: NA; J gene: TRBJ2-3; CDR3 protein: CASIPAGGLTDTQYF; CDR3 DNA: TGTGCCAGCATCCCAGCGGGGGGGCTTACAGATACGCAGTATTTT
D gene: NA; V gene: TRBV5-8; clone size: NA; J gene: TRBJ1-3; CDR3 protein: CASSPGGENTIYF; CDR3 DNA: TGTGCCAGCAGCCCGGGGGGCGAAAACACCATATATTTT
D gene: NA; V gene: TRBV3-1/TRBV3-2; clone size: NA; J gene: TRBJ1-3; CDR3 protein: CASSPEAGQGTTIYF; CDR3 DNA: TGTGCCAGCAGCCCAGAGGCAGGGCAGGGAACCACCATATATTTT
D gene: NA; V gene: TRBV30; clone size: NA; J gene: TRBJ1-1; CDR3 protein: CAFQYLRGYTEAFF; CDR3 DNA: TGTGCCTTTCAGTATTTGAGGGGGTACACTGAAGCTTTCTTT
D gene: NA; V gene: TRBV5-4; clone size: NA; J gene: TRBJ1-6; CDR3 protein: CASSYGGPDNSPLHF; CDR3 DNA: TGTGCCAGCAGCTACGGGGGGCCAGATAATTCACCCCTCCACTTT
D gene: NA; V gene: TRBV15; clone size: NA; J gene: TRBJ1-2; CDR3 protein: CATSGSRTDGYTF; CDR3 DNA: TGTGCCACCAGCGGTTCCCGGACTGACGGCTACACCTTC
D gene: NA; V gene: TRBV12-3/TRBV12-4; clone size: few; J gene: TRBJ2-2; CDR3 protein: CASSLSAGELFF; CDR3 DNA: TGTGCCAGCAGTTTATCAGCCGGGGAGCTGTTTTTT
D gene: NA; V gene: TRBV7-9; clone size: NA; J gene: TRBJ1-6; CDR3 protein: CASSLGPSWERSPLHF; CDR3 DNA: TGTGCCAGCAGCTTAGGTCCCAGTTGGGAGAGGTCACCCCTCCACTTT
D gene: NA; V gene: TRBV5-4; clone size: once; J gene: TRBJ1-3; CDR3 protein: CASSYLGNTIYF; CDR3 DNA: TGTGCCAGCAGCTACCTAGGAAACACCATATATTTT
D gene: NA; V gene: TRBV15; clone size: NA; J gene: TRBJ1-6; CDR3 protein: CATSRGEGSPDSPLHF; CDR3 DNA: TGTGCCACCAGCAGAGGGGAGGGGTCTCCGGATTCACCCCTCCACTTT
D gene: NA; V gene: TRBV3-1/TRBV3-2; clone size: NA; J gene: TRBJ1-3; CDR3 protein: CASSVGATSGNTIYF; CDR3 DNA: TGTGCCAGCAGTGTGGGGGCTACATCTGGAAACACCATATATTTT
D gene: NA; V gene: TRBV12-3/TRBV12-4; clone size: NA; J gene: TRBJ2-2; CDR3 protein: CASSFRGELFF; CDR3 DNA: TGTGCCAGCAGTTTTAGAGGGGAGCTGTTTTTT
D gene: NA; V gene: TRBV5-6; clone size: few; J gene: TRBJ2-1; CDR3 protein: CASSLSQVQGHEQFF; CDR3 DNA: TGTGCCAGCAGCTTGTCTCAAGTCCAGGGCCATGAGCAGTTCTTC
D gene: TRBD2; V gene: TRBV5-1; clone size: NA; J gene: TRBJ2-1; CDR3 protein: CASGASGGKNEQFF; CDR3 DNA: TGCGCCAGCGGGGCTAGCGGGGGGAAAAATGAGCAGTTCTTC
D gene: NA; V gene: TRBV10-3; clone size: NA; J gene: TRBJ2-5; CDR3 protein: CANSSGGDETQYF; CDR3 DNA: TGTGCCAACTCCTCAGGCGGGGACGAGACCCAGTACTTC
D gene: TRBD1; V gene: TRBV28; clone size: NA; J gene: TRBJ1-5; CDR3 protein: CAIQGGNQPQHF; CDR3 DNA: TGTGCCATACAGGGGGGGAATCAGCCCCAGCATTTT
D gene: NA; V gene: TRBV27; clone size: NA; J gene: TRBJ1-4; CDR3 protein: CASSFRTNEKLFF; CDR3 DNA: TGTGCCAGCAGTTTTAGAACTAATGAAAAACTGTTTTTT
D gene: TRBD2; V gene: TRBV18; clone size: NA; J gene: TRBJ2-2; CDR3 protein: CASSPELAGAGELFF; CDR3 DNA: TGTGCCAGCTCACCAGAACTAGCGGGGGCCGGGGAGCTGTTTTTT
D gene: NA; V gene: TRBV9; clone size: NA; J gene: TRBJ2-1; CDR3 protein: CASSVATGWPEQFF; CDR3 DNA: TGTGCCAGCAGCGTAGCTACGGGTTGGCCAGAGCAGTTCTTC